This T cell receptor (beta chain) originates from a study of CD8 T cells in ankylosing spondylitis. The study's findings and limits: The study looked at matched synovial fluid samples from ankylosing spondylitis patients. Disease-linked clones were reported to be significantly enriched there.

Trimming removed 1 base at V and 0 bases at J, with 4 bases between. CDR1 and CDR2 from the germline V gene are LGHDT and YNNKEL (reference sequence). This CDR3 has 13 residues. In regard to this clonotype: The antigen remains undetermined.

Via MiXCR, TCRdb re-called the 5' RACE reads, giving one row per CDR3 protein. Of about 160,000 distinct CDR3 sequences listed, approximately 48% were seen once; the top ten hold around 15%. Material for sequencing was synovial fluid, either unsorted or a sorted T cell fraction (not recorded which). This TCR was recovered from a male donor with ankylosing spondylitis. The rearrangement joins TRBV3-1 to TRBJ2-7; D gene uncertain. The CDR3 DNA reads TGTGCCAGCAGCCAAGGCATCTCCTACGAGCAGTACTTC. This translates into CASSQGISYEQYF.